The entry below describes one TCR beta chain. This sample is drawn from a study of blood T cell repertoires in COVID-19. Study at large: The origin of the acute and convalescent COVID-19 samples was the United States, Italy and Spain. T cells, B-cell-depleted T cells, or PBMCs provided the cDNA or gDNA that served as material.

While infection was still active, Seattle patients were enrolled and then followed longitudinally. With V trimmed by 4 bases and J by 6 bases, 4 bases remained unmatched. The CDR3 is 14 amino acids. CDR1 and CDR2 from the germline V gene are SGHRS and YFSETQ. Per the original data handling: From reference gene primer amplification, estimates of nucleated cell counts were derived. Clones were sequenced by immunoSEQ multiplex PCR, and TCRdb holds only the in-frame ones, with some missing. For V, J and clone size, that table is used; D and trimming come from the DNA. The sample lists approximately 480,000 clones, roughly nine tenths occurring once.

The source material was peripheral blood. The gene calls are TRBV5-1 and TRBJ1-6; 7 positions match TRBD1. The clonotype comes from a man aged 18 to 30 with COVID-19, enrolled during active disease. CDR3 coding DNA: TGCGCCAGCAGCCTCCGGGACAGTAATTCACCCCTCCACTTT. Amino acid sequence: CASSLRDSNSPLHF.